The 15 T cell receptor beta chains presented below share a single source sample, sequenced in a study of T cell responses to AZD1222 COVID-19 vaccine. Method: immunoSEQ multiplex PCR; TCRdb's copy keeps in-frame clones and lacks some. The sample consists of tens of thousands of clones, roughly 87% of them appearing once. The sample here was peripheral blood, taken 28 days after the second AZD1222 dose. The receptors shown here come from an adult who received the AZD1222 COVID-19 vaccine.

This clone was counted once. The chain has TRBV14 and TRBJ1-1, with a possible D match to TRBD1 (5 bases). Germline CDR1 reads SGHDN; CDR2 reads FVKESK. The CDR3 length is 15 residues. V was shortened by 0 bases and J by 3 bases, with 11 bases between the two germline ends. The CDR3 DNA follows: TGTGCCAGCAGCCAAGAACGGACGGGACACACTGAAGCTTTCTTT. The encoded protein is CASSQERTGHTEAFF.

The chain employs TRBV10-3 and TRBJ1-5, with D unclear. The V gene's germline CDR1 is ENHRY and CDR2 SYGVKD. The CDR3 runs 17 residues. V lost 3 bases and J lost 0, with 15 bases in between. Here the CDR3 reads CAISDSPGKGSNQPQHF. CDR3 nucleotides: TGTGCCATCAGTGATTCACCCGGGAAAGGTAGCAATCAGCCCCAGCATTTT.

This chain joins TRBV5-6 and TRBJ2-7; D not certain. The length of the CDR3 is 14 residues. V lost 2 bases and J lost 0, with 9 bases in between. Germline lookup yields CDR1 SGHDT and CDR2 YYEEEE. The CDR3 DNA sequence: TGTGCCAGCAGCTTTCGCTATAGCTCCTACGAGCAGTACTTC. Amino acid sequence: CASSFRYSSYEQYF. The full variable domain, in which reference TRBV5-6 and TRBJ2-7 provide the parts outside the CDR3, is DAGVTQSPTHLIKTRGQQVTLRCSPKSGHDTVSWYQQALGQGPQFIFQYYEEEERQRGNFPDRFSGHQFPNYSSELNVNALLLGDSALYLCASSFRYSSYEQYFGPGTRLTVT.

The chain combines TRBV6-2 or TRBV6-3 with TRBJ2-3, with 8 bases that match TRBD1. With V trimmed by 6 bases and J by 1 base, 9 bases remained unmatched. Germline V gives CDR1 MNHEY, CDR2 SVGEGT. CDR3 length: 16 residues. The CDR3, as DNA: TGTGCCAGCAGCCAGATAGGACAGGGACGCACAGATACGCAGTATTTT. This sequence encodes CASSQIGQGRTDTQYF.

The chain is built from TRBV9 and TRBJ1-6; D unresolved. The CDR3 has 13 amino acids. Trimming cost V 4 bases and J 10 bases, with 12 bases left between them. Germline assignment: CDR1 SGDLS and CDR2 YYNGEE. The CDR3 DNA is TGTGCCAGCAGCCGTAGTGGGAGGTCACCCCTCCACTTT. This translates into CASSRSGRSPLHF.

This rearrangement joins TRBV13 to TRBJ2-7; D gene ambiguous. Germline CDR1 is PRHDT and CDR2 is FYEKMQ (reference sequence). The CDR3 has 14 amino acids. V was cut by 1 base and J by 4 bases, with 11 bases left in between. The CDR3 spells CASSLELKHYEQYF. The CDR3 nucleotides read TGTGCCAGCAGCTTAGAGCTTAAACATTACGAGCAGTACTTC.

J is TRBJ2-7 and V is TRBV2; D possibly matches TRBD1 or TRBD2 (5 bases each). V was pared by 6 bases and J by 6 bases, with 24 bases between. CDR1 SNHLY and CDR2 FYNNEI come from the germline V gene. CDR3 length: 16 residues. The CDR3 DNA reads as TGTGCCAGCAGAACGTCGACCGGACCTCGGGGCCCCGAGCAGTACTTC. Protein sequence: CASRTSTGPRGPEQYF.

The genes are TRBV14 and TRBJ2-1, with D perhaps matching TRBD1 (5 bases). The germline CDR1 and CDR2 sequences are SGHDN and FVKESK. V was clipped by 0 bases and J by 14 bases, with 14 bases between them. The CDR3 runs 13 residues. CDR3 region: CASSQDWQGIKFF. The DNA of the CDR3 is TGTGCCAGCAGCCAAGATTGGCAGGGTATTAAGTTCTTC. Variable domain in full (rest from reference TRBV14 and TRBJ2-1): EAGVTQFPSHSVIEKGQTVTLRCDPISGHDNLYWYRRVMGKEIKFLLHFVKESKQDESGMPNNRFLAERTGGTYSTLKVQPAELEDSGVYFCASSQDWQGIKFFGPGTRLTVL.

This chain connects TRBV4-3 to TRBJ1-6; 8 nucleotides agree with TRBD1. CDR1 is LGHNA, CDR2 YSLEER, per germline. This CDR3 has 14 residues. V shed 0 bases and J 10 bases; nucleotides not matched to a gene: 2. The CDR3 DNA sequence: TGCGCCAGCAGCCAAGAGACAGGGGACTCACCCCTCCACTTT. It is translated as CASSQETGDSPLHF.

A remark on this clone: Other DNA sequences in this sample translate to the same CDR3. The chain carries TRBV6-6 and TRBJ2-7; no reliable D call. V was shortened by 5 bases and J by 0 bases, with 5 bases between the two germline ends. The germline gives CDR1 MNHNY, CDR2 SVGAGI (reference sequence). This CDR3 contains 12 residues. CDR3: CASSTRSYEQYF. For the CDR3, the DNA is TGTGCCAGCAGTACGCGCTCCTACGAGCAGTACTTC.

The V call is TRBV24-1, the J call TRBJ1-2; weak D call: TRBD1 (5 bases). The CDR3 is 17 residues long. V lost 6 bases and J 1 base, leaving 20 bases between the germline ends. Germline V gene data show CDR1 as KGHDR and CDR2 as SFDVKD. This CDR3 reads CATSHWGLGTGNYGYTF. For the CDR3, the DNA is TGTGCCACCAGTCACTGGGGCCTCGGTACTGGTAACTATGGCTACACCTTC.

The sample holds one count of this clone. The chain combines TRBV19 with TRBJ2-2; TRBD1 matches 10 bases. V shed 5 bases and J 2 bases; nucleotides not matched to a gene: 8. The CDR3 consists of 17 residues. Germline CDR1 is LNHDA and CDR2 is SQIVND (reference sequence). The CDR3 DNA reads TGTGCCAGTAGTCCCAGGGACAGGGGACTTAACACCGGGGAGCTGTTTTTT. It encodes CASSPRDRGLNTGELFF.

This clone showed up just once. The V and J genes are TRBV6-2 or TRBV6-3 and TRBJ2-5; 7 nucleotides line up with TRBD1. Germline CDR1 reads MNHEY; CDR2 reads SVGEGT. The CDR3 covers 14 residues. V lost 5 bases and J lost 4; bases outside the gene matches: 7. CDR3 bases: TGTGCCAGCAGTCCAACAGGGGCCGTAGAGACCCAGTACTTC. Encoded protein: CASSPTGAVETQYF.

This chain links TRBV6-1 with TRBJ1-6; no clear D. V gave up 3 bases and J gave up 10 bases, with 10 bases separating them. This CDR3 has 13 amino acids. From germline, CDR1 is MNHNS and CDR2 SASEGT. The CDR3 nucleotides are TGTGCCAGCAGTGATAGGTATCAGTCACCCCTCCACTTT. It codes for CASSDRYQSPLHF.

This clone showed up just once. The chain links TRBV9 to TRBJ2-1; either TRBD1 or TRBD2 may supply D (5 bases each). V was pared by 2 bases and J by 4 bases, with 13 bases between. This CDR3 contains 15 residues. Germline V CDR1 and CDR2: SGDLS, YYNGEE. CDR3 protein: CASSVTRGAYNEQFF. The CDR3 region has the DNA TGTGCCAGCAGCGTCACACGGGGCGCTTACAATGAGCAGTTCTTC. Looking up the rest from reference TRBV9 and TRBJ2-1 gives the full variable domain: DSGVTQTPKHLITATGQRVTLRCSPRSGDLSVYWYQQSLDQGLQFLIQYYNGEERAKGNILERFSAQQFPDLHSELNLSSLELGDSALYFCASSVTRGAYNEQFFGPGTRLTVL.